Listed below are T cell receptor beta chains from one sample, sequenced in a study of T-cell reconstitution after alpha-beta-depleted transplantation in children. MiXCR, run by TCRdb on the PCR reads, gives a single entry per CDR3 protein. The sample holds a few hundred thousand distinct CDR3 sequences, roughly 27% seen once. Sequencing was performed on PBMCs, taken before TCRalphabeta/CD19-depleted stem cell transplant. The receptors here all came from a boy under two years old with Wiskott-Aldrich syndrome, due to receive a stem cell transplant. The CDR3 runs from the conserved cysteine through the conserved F or W. Fields, in order: J gene, clone size, D gene, V gene, CDR3 DNA, CDR3 protein. A D gene is named only where the DNA matches it firmly. Not all rows give a size; the values are once, few, many and, for expanded clones, a class.

TRBJ2-5,few,TRBD2,TRBV7-9,TGTGCCAGCAGCTTAGGAGGACTAGATGGGGAGACCCAGTACTTC,CASSLGGLDGETQYF
TRBJ2-7,-,-,TRBV28,TGTGCCAGCAGTTTCCCCCACAGGGACGAGCAGTACTTC,CASSFPHRDEQYF
TRBJ2-1,-,TRBD2,TRBV20-1,TGCAGTGCTGAGTCGCTGCTAGCGGGCGATGAGCAGTTCTTC,CSAESLLAGDEQFF
TRBJ2-4,-,-,TRBV5-1,TGCGCCAGCAGCCTACAGGGTGTTCAGTACTTC,CASSLQGVQYF
TRBJ2-1,-,-,TRBV12-3/TRBV12-4,TGTGCCAGCCGCCCCGGACCAAACTCCTACAATGAGCAGTTCTTC,CASRPGPNSYNEQFF
TRBJ2-1,once,-,TRBV9,TGTGCCAGCAGCGTTAGGACCGGGTGGAATGAGCAGTTCTTC,CASSVRTGWNEQFF
TRBJ2-3,-,TRBD2,TRBV7-2,TGTGCCAGCAGCTTAGCCCGGACTAGCGGGAGGCGGACAGATACGCAGTATTTT,CASSLARTSGRRTDTQYF
TRBJ2-5,-,-,TRBV5-1,TGCGCCAGCATCTGGTCGGGTGGGGAGTTGGAGACCCAGTACTTC,CASIWSGGELETQYF
TRBJ2-1,-,TRBD2,TRBV4-1,TGCGCCAGCAGCCAAGATTGGGGCGGGAGGAGGGTTGAGCAGTTCTTC,CASSQDWGGRRVEQFF
TRBJ2-1,-,-,TRBV12-3/TRBV12-4,TGTGCCAGCATTTCAAGGGGTCCGAGCTCCTACAATGAGCAGTTCTTC,CASISRGPSSYNEQFF
TRBJ2-1,few,-,TRBV2,TGTGCCACCAAGGATAAGGGACCCGAGACCTACAATGAGCAGTTCTTC,CATKDKGPETYNEQFF
TRBJ2-5,few,TRBD1,TRBV2,TGTGCCAGCATCTACAGGGGGCAAGAGACCCAGTACTTC,CASIYRGQETQYF
TRBJ2-5,-,-,TRBV5-1,TGCGCCAGCAGCTTGGTTCCAGGAGGAGAGACCCAGTACTTC,CASSLVPGGETQYF
TRBJ2-3,few,TRBD2,TRBV7-3,TGTGCCAGCAGCTTGCCCACTAGCGGGGGGACAGATACGCAGTATTTT,CASSLPTSGGTDTQYF
TRBJ1-1,-,-,TRBV7-9,TGTGCCAGCAGCTCCCGGGGGAAGAACACTGAAGCTTTCTTT,CASSSRGKNTEAFF
TRBJ2-1,-,-,TRBV3-1,TGTGCCAGCAGCCAACGGGGCCGAGAGCAGTTCTTC,CASSQRGREQFF
TRBJ1-1,once,-,TRBV7-6,TGTGCCAGCAGCGCGGTCCTGGCACGGGCCACTGAAGCTTTCTTT,CASSAVLARATEAFF